This TCR beta chain was captured in a study of OX40 agonist ivuxolimab in advanced cancers. Overall study context: Patients were under 90% male with ages roughly 20 to 85, mean approximately 58.

Details on this clone: Its antigen is unknown.

This table comes from immunoSEQ multiplex PCR, and its TCRdb copy is limited to in-frame clones, with some not included. The repertoire includes more than 95,000 clones, roughly 94% of them detected once, and 0.15% to 0.2% sits in the top ten. CDR1 is SNHLY and CDR2 is FYNNEI in the germline V gene. There are 11 residues in the CDR3. V was pared by 4 bases and J by 8 bases, with 8 bases between. General observations from the study: There were, on average, more expanded clones in CD8+ T cells than in CD4+. Some nonresponders also had low normalized T-cell clonal expansion. Partial responders at 0.1-3.0 mg/kg showed near-lowest clonal expansion.

The clonotype comes from an adult with an advanced solid tumor such as melanoma, head and neck, liver or kidney cancer. The rearrangement links TRBV2 to TRBJ1-2; D gene ambiguous. Sequencing used CD4+ or CD8+ T cells sorted from blood, obtained in a trial of the OX40 agonist ivuxolimab. The CDR3 loop is CASSGGNGYTF. CDR3 bases: TGTGCCAGCAGTGGAGGGAACGGCTACACCTTC.